This is a list of T cell receptor beta chains from one sample in a study of blood T cells in healthy people across ages. A single record per CDR3 protein comes from TCRdb applying MiXCR to the 5' RACE reads. Of fewer than 2,000,000 distinct CDR3 sequences listed, around 36% were seen once; the top ten hold 11%. Input material: blood. These receptors all come from a woman under 40 in good health. Each CDR3 is given with its conserved first and last residue. Fields, in order: clone size, V gene, CDR3 protein. Size is omitted from some rows. Given values are once, few, many or a class for expanded clones.

>few|TRBV28
CASSPQGDVIYEQYF
>few|TRBV6-2/TRBV6-3
CASFPREEAAAGANVPTF
>-|TRBV6-2/TRBV6-3
CASRGYTFEYGYTF
>-|TRBV20-1
CSARATVGSEKLFF
>once|TRBV28
CASVGGIGYTF
>-|TRBV4-1
CASSQLAGRKETQYF
>-|TRBV7-3
CASSPQGGRTETQYF
>-|TRBV18
CASSPPLGFETQYF
>few|TRBV20-1
CSARDIVRRTSTDTQYF
>-|TRBV10-2
CASSELRDRFF
>-|TRBV20-1
CSAGGSFSYEQYF
>-|TRBV25-1
CASSDSTGWAYEQYF
>-|TRBV20-1
CSAIPDTSQPQHF
>-|TRBV19
CASSIKSTYSNQPQHF
>few|TRBV5-1
CASSADSNYNERFF
>-|TRBV2
CASREGQGAADTQYF
>few|TRBV28
CASSLDTGRRETQYF
>-|TRBV10-2
CASRLTGTSGSTGAGELFF
>few|TRBV3-1
CASSQEPDRRTYEQYF
>-|TRBV3-1
CASSPRIANTEAFF
>-|TRBV9
CASSVGQGVGVTEAFF
>-|TRBV7-2
CASASAGGGGYTF